These 10 T cell receptor beta chains came from one sample sequenced in a study of control samples from healthy donors and cancer patients. Only in-frame clones appear in the TCRdb table, and some are missing; sequencing was by immunoSEQ multiplex PCR. This sample has approximately 100,000 clones; around 80% occur once, and the top ten carry 2% to 2.5%. The specimen sequenced was blood. These receptors all come from a man in his sixties in good health.

The gene calls are TRBV12-5 and TRBJ2-5; D is perhaps TRBD1 (5 bases). The V end lost 5 bases, the J end lost 5 bases, and 15 bases lay between the germline ends. The CDR3 loop spans 14 amino acids. Germline-derived CDR1 and CDR2 are LGHNT and FRNRAP. CDR3 protein: CASGPGGARETQYF. CDR3 coding DNA: TGTGCTAGTGGTCCGGGTGGGGCAAGGGAGACCCAGTACTTC.

The gene calls are TRBV9 and TRBJ1-2; no clear D gene. Trimming stripped 0 bases from V and 7 bases from J, with 13 bases between. Germline V gene data show CDR1 as SGDLS and CDR2 as YYNGEE. The CDR3 extends over 14 amino acids. CDR3 nucleotides: TGTGCCAGCAGCGTAGACGGGCGGGTGGGTGGCTACACCTTC. Translated, it gives CASSVDGRVGGYTF.

The chain employs TRBV5-1 and TRBJ2-1, with a tentative D call TRBD1 (6 bases). CDR3 size: 16 residues. Per the germline V gene, CDR1 is SGHRS and CDR2 is YFSETQ. V was pared by 0 bases and J by 5 bases, with 15 bases between. The chain's CDR3 is CASSLAGVPNNNEQFF. The DNA of the CDR3 is TGCGCCAGCAGCTTGGCAGGGGTACCAAATAACAATGAGCAGTTCTTC.

The genes are TRBV19 and TRBJ1-1; the D is unclear. This CDR3 comprises 12 residues. The germline V gene encodes CDR1 LNHDA and CDR2 SQIVND (reference sequence). V was pared by 3 bases and J by 3 bases, with 5 bases between. CDR3 sequence reads: CASSILDTEAFF. Here the CDR3 DNA reads TGTGCCAGTAGTATTCTTGACACTGAAGCTTTCTTT.

The chain is built from TRBV6-5 and TRBJ1-2, with 8 positions matching TRBD1. The germline gives CDR1 MNHEY, CDR2 SVGAGI. The CDR3 sequence is 15 residues long. V was pared by 6 bases and J by 8 bases, with 14 bases of the junction left unmatched. In DNA, the CDR3 is TGTGCCAGCAGCGACAGGGGACAATACTATAGAGGCTACACCTTC. Its protein product is CASSDRGQYYRGYTF.

The CDR3 bases are TGTGCCAGCAGTGAACCTCCCCCACAGGGGCGTTACGAGCAGTACTTC. Translation: CASSEPPPQGRYEQYF. This rearrangement joins TRBV6-1 to TRBJ2-7, with 7 bases identical to TRBD1. The CDR3 runs to 16 residues. Germline V gives CDR1 MNHNS, CDR2 SASEGT. V lost 2 bases and J lost 4; bases outside the gene matches: 11.

A few counts support this clone. The CDR3 region is CASDGGRGETQYF. CDR3 DNA: TGTGCCAGCGATGGGGGGCGCGGGGAGACCCAGTACTTC. V usage is TRBV2 and J usage is TRBJ2-5, with D possibly being TRBD1 or TRBD2 (6 bases each). The CDR3 runs to 13 residues. V was trimmed by 8 bases and J by 5 bases, leaving 15 bases between them. Germline loops: CDR1 SNHLY, CDR2 FYNNEI.

The rearrangement links TRBV7-8 to TRBJ1-4; a possible D gene is TRBD1 (6 bases). The CDR3 length is 15 residues. From germline, CDR1 is SGHVS and CDR2 FQNEAQ. Trimming shortened V by 5 bases and J by 4 bases, and 14 bases separated the two germline ends. In nucleotides, the CDR3 is TGTGCCAGCAGCCGAGATCAGGGGAGTAATGAAAAACTGTTTTTT. Residues: CASSRDQGSNEKLFF.

The chain links TRBV28 to TRBJ2-5, with TRBD2 matching over 9 bases. This CDR3 contains 15 residues. CDR1 and CDR2 (germline): MDHEN, SYDVKM. J gave up 7 bases and V 5 bases, and 11 bases lay outside the gene matches. The CDR3 coding sequence is TGTGCCAGCAGTCAGGTCGGTGCGCGGGAGGGGACCCAGTACTTC. It is translated as CASSQVGAREGTQYF.

The V gene is TRBV30, the J gene TRBJ2-1; unclear D gene. The CDR3 is 10 residues long. The germline V and J ends were trimmed by 5 bases and 9 bases, with 8 bases remaining between them. Germline V gene data show CDR1 as GTSNPN and CDR2 as SVGIG (reference sequence). The CDR3 coding sequence is TGTGCCTGGGGTTGGCGTGAGCAGTTCTTC. Residues: CAWGWREQFF.